This is a list of T cell receptor beta chains from one sample in a study of radiation and T cells in renal cell carcinoma. Assay: immunoSEQ multiplex PCR; the TCRdb copy retains only in-frame clones and omits some. The repertoire holds approximately 75,000 clones, with 82% as singletons. The source material was blood, sampled from a patient whose treatment included radiotherapy and nephrectomy. The origin of the receptors is a man aged 60 to 75 with renal cell carcinoma. CDR3s include the opening cysteine and the closing phenylalanine or tryptophan. Fields, in order: CDR3 protein, CDR3 DNA, J gene, D gene, clone size, V gene. D genes are given only for firm matches. For some rows the clone size is stated as once, few or many, or as a class when expanded; others skip it.

cdr3_aa: CASSEIAGGRGNEQFF; cdr3_nt: TGTGCCAGCAGCGAGATAGCGGGAGGTAGGGGTAATGAGCAGTTCTTC; j_call: TRBJ2-1; d_call: TRBD2; clone_size: .; v_call: TRBV7-2
cdr3_aa: CASSQDQLAVNSPLHF; cdr3_nt: TGTGCCAGCAGCCAAGACCAACTCGCCGTTAATTCACCCCTCCACTTT; j_call: TRBJ1-6; d_call: .; clone_size: once; v_call: TRBV14
cdr3_aa: CASSEVGQPNTEAFF; cdr3_nt: TGTGCCAGCAGTGAAGTAGGACAGCCGAACACTGAAGCTTTCTTT; j_call: TRBJ1-1; d_call: .; clone_size: .; v_call: TRBV2
cdr3_aa: CASSSRLAIETQYF; cdr3_nt: TGTGCCAGCAGCTCTCGACTAGCGATAGAGACCCAGTACTTC; j_call: TRBJ2-5; d_call: TRBD2; clone_size: .; v_call: TRBV11-2
cdr3_aa: CASSQGVPGAYEQYF; cdr3_nt: TGTGCCAGCAGCCAAGGGGTCCCTGGGGCCTACGAGCAGTACTTC; j_call: TRBJ2-7; d_call: .; clone_size: once; v_call: TRBV14
cdr3_aa: CASTTTAPLHF; cdr3_nt: TGTGCCAGCACTACGACAGCACCCCTCCACTTT; j_call: TRBJ1-6; d_call: .; clone_size: .; v_call: TRBV2
cdr3_aa: CATGEESRNNEQFF; cdr3_nt: TGTGCCACCGGGGAGGAAAGCAGGAACAATGAGCAGTTCTTC; j_call: TRBJ2-1; d_call: .; clone_size: .; v_call: TRBV19
cdr3_aa: CASRRGQGEGETQYF; cdr3_nt: TGTGCCAGCAGGAGGGGACAGGGGGAGGGAGAGACCCAGTACTTC; j_call: TRBJ2-5; d_call: TRBD1; clone_size: .; v_call: TRBV2
cdr3_aa: CASSPPPLAGGNTGELFF; cdr3_nt: TGTGCCAGCTCACCACCGCCATTAGCGGGAGGGAACACCGGGGAGCTGTTTTTT; j_call: TRBJ2-2; d_call: TRBD2; clone_size: .; v_call: TRBV18
cdr3_aa: CASSGTGFEQYF; cdr3_nt: TGCGCCAGTTCCGGGACAGGGTTCGAGCAGTACTTC; j_call: TRBJ2-7; d_call: TRBD1; clone_size: once; v_call: TRBV4-1
cdr3_aa: CASSPLGAGTEAFF; cdr3_nt: TGTGCCAGTAGTCCCCTGGGGGCCGGGACTGAAGCTTTCTTT; j_call: TRBJ1-1; d_call: .; clone_size: .; v_call: TRBV19
cdr3_aa: CASSLDRAPGNYGYTF; cdr3_nt: TGTGCCAGCAGCTTGGACAGGGCCCCGGGAAACTATGGCTACACCTTC; j_call: TRBJ1-2; d_call: .; clone_size: .; v_call: TRBV5-4
cdr3_aa: CASSPASGRGNTIYF; cdr3_nt: TGTGCCAGCTCACCAGCAAGTGGTCGTGGAAACACCATATATTTT; j_call: TRBJ1-3; d_call: .; clone_size: .; v_call: TRBV18
cdr3_aa: CASSVIAITDTQYF; cdr3_nt: TGTGCCAGCAGCGTAATTGCAATCACAGATACGCAGTATTTT; j_call: TRBJ2-3; d_call: .; clone_size: .; v_call: TRBV9
cdr3_aa: CASSVVQGYEQYF; cdr3_nt: TGTGCCAGCAGCGTAGTACAGGGCTACGAGCAGTACTTC; j_call: TRBJ2-7; d_call: .; clone_size: .; v_call: TRBV7-2
cdr3_aa: CASTANTGELFF; cdr3_nt: TGTGCCAGCACCGCGAACACCGGGGAGCTGTTTTTT; j_call: TRBJ2-2; d_call: .; clone_size: .; v_call: TRBV28
cdr3_aa: CASRSRAMNTEAFF; cdr3_nt: TGTGCCAGCAGGAGTCGGGCGATGAACACTGAAGCTTTCTTT; j_call: TRBJ1-1; d_call: .; clone_size: many; v_call: TRBV2
cdr3_aa: CASSRLRGIIHAATPGSIAFF; cdr3_nt: TGTGCCAGCAGTCGATTAAGGGGGATCATCCATGCCGCGACCCCTGGGAGTATAGCTTTCTTT; j_call: TRBJ1-1; d_call: .; clone_size: .; v_call: TRBV2
cdr3_aa: CAGGTGRDQPQHF; cdr3_nt: TGTGCCGGAGGGACAGGGAGGGATCAGCCCCAGCATTTT; j_call: TRBJ1-5; d_call: TRBD1; clone_size: .; v_call: TRBV2
cdr3_aa: CASSLGQGHTDTQYF; cdr3_nt: TGTGCCAGCAGCTTAGGGCAGGGACACACAGATACGCAGTATTTT; j_call: TRBJ2-3; d_call: .; clone_size: few; v_call: TRBV11-2
cdr3_aa: CASTRGQGVGEAFF; cdr3_nt: TGTGCCAGCACGAGGGGGCAGGGGGTAGGTGAAGCTTTCTTT; j_call: TRBJ1-1; d_call: TRBD1; clone_size: .; v_call: TRBV27
cdr3_aa: CASSTNDWVIEQFF; cdr3_nt: TGTGCCAGTAGTACCAACGATTGGGTCATTGAGCAGTTCTTC; j_call: TRBJ2-1; d_call: .; clone_size: .; v_call: TRBV19
cdr3_aa: CASSEGVFQYF; cdr3_nt: TGTGCCAGCAGCGAAGGTGTCTTCCAGTACTTC; j_call: TRBJ2-5; d_call: .; clone_size: .; v_call: TRBV7-2
cdr3_aa: CASSVGLAGGETQYF; cdr3_nt: TGTGCCAGCAGCGTAGGGCTAGCGGGGGGAGAGACCCAGTACTTC; j_call: TRBJ2-5; d_call: TRBD2; clone_size: once; v_call: TRBV9
cdr3_aa: CASSQWGAINTEAFF; cdr3_nt: TGCGCCAGCAGCCAATGGGGGGCGATTAACACTGAAGCTTTCTTT; j_call: TRBJ1-1; d_call: .; clone_size: .; v_call: TRBV4-1
cdr3_aa: CSVDSTSGRGTDTQYF; cdr3_nt: TGCAGCGTTGACAGCACTAGCGGGAGAGGTACAGATACGCAGTATTTT; j_call: TRBJ2-3; d_call: TRBD2; clone_size: once; v_call: TRBV29-1
cdr3_aa: CASSLPGQGANYGYTF; cdr3_nt: TGTGCCAGCAGCCTCCCGGGACAGGGGGCTAACTATGGCTACACCTTC; j_call: TRBJ1-2; d_call: TRBD1; clone_size: .; v_call: TRBV4-2
cdr3_aa: CASKYVTLTGIAGELFF; cdr3_nt: TGTGCCAGCAAGTACGTCACACTCACAGGGATCGCCGGGGAGCTGTTTTTT; j_call: TRBJ2-2; d_call: .; clone_size: .; v_call: TRBV2
cdr3_aa: CASSYRDTAQYF; cdr3_nt: TGTGCCAGCAGTTACCGCGACACTGCCCAGTACTTC; j_call: TRBJ2-5; d_call: .; clone_size: .; v_call: TRBV6-6
cdr3_aa: CASSSSPGDTQYF; cdr3_nt: TGTGCCAGCAGCTCTTCACCAGGGGATACGCAGTATTTT; j_call: TRBJ2-3; d_call: .; clone_size: .; v_call: TRBV5-4
cdr3_aa: CASSLAGFSYEQYF; cdr3_nt: TGTGCCAGCAGCTTAGCGGGATTTTCCTACGAGCAGTACTTC; j_call: TRBJ2-7; d_call: .; clone_size: .; v_call: TRBV7-8
cdr3_aa: CASMGGSYYEQYF; cdr3_nt: TGTGCCTCCATGGGGGGTTCGTACTACGAGCAGTACTTC; j_call: TRBJ2-7; d_call: .; clone_size: .; v_call: TRBV30
cdr3_aa: CASLPGTHRTGELFF; cdr3_nt: TGTGCCAGCCTCCCCGGGACTCACAGGACCGGGGAGCTGTTTTTT; j_call: TRBJ2-2; d_call: .; clone_size: .; v_call: TRBV6-5
cdr3_aa: CASSPAAGIISSYEQYF; cdr3_nt: TGTGCCAGCAGCCCCGCAGCGGGAATAATCAGCTCCTACGAGCAGTACTTC; j_call: TRBJ2-7; d_call: TRBD2; clone_size: .; v_call: TRBV7-9
cdr3_aa: CASSKGQNYGYTF; cdr3_nt: TGTGCCAGCAGTAAGGGGCAGAACTATGGCTACACCTTC; j_call: TRBJ1-2; d_call: .; clone_size: few; v_call: TRBV6-5